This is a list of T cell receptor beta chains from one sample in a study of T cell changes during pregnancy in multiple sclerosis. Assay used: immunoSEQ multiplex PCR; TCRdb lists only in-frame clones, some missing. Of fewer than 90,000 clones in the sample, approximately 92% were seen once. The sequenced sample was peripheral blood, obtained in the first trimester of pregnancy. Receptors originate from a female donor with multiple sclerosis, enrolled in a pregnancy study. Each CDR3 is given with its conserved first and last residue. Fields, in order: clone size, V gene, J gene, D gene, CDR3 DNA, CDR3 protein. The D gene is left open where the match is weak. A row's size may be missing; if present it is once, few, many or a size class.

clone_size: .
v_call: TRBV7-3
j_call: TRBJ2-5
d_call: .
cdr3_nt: TGTGCCAGCAGCGAGACTCGACAAGAGACCCAGTACTTC
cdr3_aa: CASSETRQETQYF

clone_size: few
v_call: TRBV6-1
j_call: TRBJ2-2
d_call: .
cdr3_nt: TGTGCCAGCAGTGCTTTAGCGAAGACCGGGGAGCTGTTTTTT
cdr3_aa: CASSALAKTGELFF

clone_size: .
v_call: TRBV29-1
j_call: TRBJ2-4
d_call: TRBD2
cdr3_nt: TGCAGCGTTGCGGGGGGAACCCCCATTATGGGCAAAAACATTCAGTACTTC
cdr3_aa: CSVAGGTPIMGKNIQYF

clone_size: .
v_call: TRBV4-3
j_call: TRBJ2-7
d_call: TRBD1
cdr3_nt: TGCGCCAGCAGCCAATATTTTGGGACAGCCTACGAGCAGTACTTC
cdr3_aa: CASSQYFGTAYEQYF

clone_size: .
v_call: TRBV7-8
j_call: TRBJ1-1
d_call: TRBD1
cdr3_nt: TGTGCCAGCAGCCCTTGGACAGGGTCGGGGAACACTGAAGCTTTCTTT
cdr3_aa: CASSPWTGSGNTEAFF

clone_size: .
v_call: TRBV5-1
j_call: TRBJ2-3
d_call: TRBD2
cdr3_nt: TGCGCCAGCAGCCCCCGACTAGCGGGAGCCGGCGGAGATACGCAGTATTTT
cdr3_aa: CASSPRLAGAGGDTQYF

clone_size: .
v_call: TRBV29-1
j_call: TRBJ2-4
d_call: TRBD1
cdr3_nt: TGCAGCGTTGAAGGGTCCCAGAGACAGGGGTCTCGCCTACGGTACTTC
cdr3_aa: CSVEGSQRQGSRLRYF

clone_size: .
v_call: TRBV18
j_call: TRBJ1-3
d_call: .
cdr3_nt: TGTGCCAGCTCACGAGGGAGGATAGACGCTGGAAACACCATATATTTT
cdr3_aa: CASSRGRIDAGNTIYF

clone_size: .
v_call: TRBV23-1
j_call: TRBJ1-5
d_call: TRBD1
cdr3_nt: TGCGCCAGCAGTCAATTAGTGCCAGGGGGCGATTTT
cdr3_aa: CASSQLVPGGDF

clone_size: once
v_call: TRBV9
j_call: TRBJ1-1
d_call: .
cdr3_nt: TGTGCCAGCAGCGTAGTAGGGGCGGGGGCCACTGAAGCTTTCTTT
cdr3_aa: CASSVVGAGATEAFF

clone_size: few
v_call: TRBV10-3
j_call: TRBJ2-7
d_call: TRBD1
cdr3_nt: TGTGCCATCAGCCCCGGGACAGGGGACGAGCAGTACTTC
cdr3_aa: CAISPGTGDEQYF

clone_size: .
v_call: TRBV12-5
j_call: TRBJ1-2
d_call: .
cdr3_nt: TGTGCTAGTGGCAAAGGACAGTACTATGGCTACACCTTC
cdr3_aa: CASGKGQYYGYTF

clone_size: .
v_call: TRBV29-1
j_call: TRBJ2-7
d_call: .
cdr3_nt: TGCAGCGTTGTAGGTGGGCAGGGTGCAAGCTCCTACGAGCAGTACTTC
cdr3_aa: CSVVGGQGASSYEQYF

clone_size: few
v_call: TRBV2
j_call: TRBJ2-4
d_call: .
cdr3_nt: TGTGCCAGCAGTTCTTACCCCACAGGTGCCAAAAACATTCAGTACTTC
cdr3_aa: CASSSYPTGAKNIQYF

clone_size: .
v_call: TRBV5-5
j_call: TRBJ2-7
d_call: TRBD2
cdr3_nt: TGTGCCAGCAGCTTGAGGTTAGCGGGGGCCTCCTACGAGCAGTACTTC
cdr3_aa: CASSLRLAGASYEQYF

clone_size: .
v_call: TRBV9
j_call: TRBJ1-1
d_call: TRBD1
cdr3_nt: TGTGCCAGCAGCGCAAAGCCGGGACAGCCAAACACTGAAGCTTTCTTT
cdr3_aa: CASSAKPGQPNTEAFF

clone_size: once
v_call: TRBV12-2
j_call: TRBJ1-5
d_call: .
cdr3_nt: TGTGCAAGTCGCTTAGGGAACAGGGGCAATCAGCCCCAGCATTTT
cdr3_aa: CASRLGNRGNQPQHF

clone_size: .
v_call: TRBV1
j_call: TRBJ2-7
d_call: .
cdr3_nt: TGCACCAGCAGCCGACACACGCCAAGGTGCTTC
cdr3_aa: CTSSRHTPRCF

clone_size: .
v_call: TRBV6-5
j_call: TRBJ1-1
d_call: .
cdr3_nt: TGTGCCAGCAGTCAACCTCAGGTCCTCGAGGCTTTCTTT
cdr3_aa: CASSQPQVLEAFF

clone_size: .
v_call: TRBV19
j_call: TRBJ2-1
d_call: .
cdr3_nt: TGTGCCAGTAGAGGGGGGACAGCCTCCTACAATGAGCAGTTCTTC
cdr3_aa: CASRGGTASYNEQFF

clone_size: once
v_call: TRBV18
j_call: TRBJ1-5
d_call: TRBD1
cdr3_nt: TGTGCCAGCTCACCAACCCCCAGGGGGCAGTCTCAGCCCCAGCATTTT
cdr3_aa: CASSPTPRGQSQPQHF

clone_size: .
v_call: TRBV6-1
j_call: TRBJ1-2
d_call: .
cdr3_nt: TGTGCCAGCAGTGTCAGGGTTCTCATCCATGGCTACACCTTC
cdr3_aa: CASSVRVLIHGYTF

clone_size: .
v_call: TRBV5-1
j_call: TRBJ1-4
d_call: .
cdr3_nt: TGCGCCAGCAGTTCCGGGGGGTCCAATGAAAAACTGTTTTTT
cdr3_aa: CASSSGGSNEKLFF

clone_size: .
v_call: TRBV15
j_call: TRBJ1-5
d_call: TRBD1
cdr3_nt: TGTGCCACCAGCAGAGATGGAGAGGGGGCAAATCAGCCCCAGCATTTT
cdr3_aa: CATSRDGEGANQPQHF

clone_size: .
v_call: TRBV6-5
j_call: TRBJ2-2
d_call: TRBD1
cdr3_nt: TGTGCCAGTCAGGGGGCGAACACCGGGGAGCTGTTTTTT
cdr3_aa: CASQGANTGELFF

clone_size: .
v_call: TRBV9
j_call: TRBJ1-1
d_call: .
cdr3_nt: TGTGCCAGCAGCGCCGGGTCGCCTTTCATGAACACTGAAGCTTTCTTT
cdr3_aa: CASSAGSPFMNTEAFF

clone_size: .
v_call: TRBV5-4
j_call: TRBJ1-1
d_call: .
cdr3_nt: TGTGCCAGCACCCCCCCGGGGGGGCAAAACACTGAAGCTTTCTTT
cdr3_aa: CASTPPGGQNTEAFF

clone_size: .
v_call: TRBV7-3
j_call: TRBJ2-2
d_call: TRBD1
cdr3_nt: TGTGCCAGCAGCATGTGGACAGGGGACACCGGGGAGCTGTTTTTT
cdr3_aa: CASSMWTGDTGELFF

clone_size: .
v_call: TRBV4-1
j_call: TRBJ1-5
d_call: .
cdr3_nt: TGCGCCAGCAGCCGAATTGGACAAAGTACTAGCAATCAGCCCCAGCATTTT
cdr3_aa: CASSRIGQSTSNQPQHF

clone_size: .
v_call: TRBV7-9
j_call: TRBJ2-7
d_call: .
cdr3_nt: TGTGCCAGCAAGGCTGACAGTTACGAGCAGTACTTC
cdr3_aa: CASKADSYEQYF

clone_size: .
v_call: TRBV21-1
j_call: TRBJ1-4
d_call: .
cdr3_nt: TGTGCCAGCAGCAAAGATTGGGGCCCACATCGGGAACTGTTTTTT
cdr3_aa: CASSKDWGPHRELFF

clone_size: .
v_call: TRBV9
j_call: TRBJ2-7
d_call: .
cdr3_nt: TGTGCCAGCAGCGTAGCGGGACATCGCTCCTACGAGCAGTACTTC
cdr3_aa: CASSVAGHRSYEQYF

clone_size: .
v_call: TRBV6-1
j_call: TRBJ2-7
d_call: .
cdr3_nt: TGTGCCAGCAGTGAGATCCCCGGGGGGCTTCCTTTCTACGAGCAGTACTTC
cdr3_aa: CASSEIPGGLPFYEQYF

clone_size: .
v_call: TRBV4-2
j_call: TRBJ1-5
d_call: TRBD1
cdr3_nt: TGTGCCAGCAGCCAAAACAGGGGGCGGAATCAGCCCCAGCATTTT
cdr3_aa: CASSQNRGRNQPQHF

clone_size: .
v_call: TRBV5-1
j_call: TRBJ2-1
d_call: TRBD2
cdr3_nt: TGCGCCAGCAGCTTGGACCCCCCCTCGGGACTAGCGGGTGTCAATGAGCAGTTCTTC
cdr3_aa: CASSLDPPSGLAGVNEQFF

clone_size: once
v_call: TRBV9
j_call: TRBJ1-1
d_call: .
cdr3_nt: TGTGCCAGCAGCCCAGGGTTAAACACTGAAGCTTTCTTT
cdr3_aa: CASSPGLNTEAFF

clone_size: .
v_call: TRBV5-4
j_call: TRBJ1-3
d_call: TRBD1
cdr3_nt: TGTGCCAGCAGCTCTGGACAGGGGGCTGGAAACACCATATATTTT
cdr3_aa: CASSSGQGAGNTIYF

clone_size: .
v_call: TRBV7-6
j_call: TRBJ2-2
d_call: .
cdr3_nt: TGTGCCAGCAGCTCCCAGTATATGGGGCGCGCGCCCGCCGGGGAGCTGTTTTTT
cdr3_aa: CASSSQYMGRAPAGELFF

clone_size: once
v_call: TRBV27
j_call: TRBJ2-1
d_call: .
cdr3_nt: TGTGCCAGCAGCATTCTAGGCTCCCCCGGGGGCAATGAGCAGTTCTTC
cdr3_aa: CASSILGSPGGNEQFF

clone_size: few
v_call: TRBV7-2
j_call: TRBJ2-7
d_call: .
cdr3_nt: TGTGCCAGCAGCTTAGGCGCGGGGAGCTCCTACGAGCAGTACTTC
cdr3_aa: CASSLGAGSSYEQYF

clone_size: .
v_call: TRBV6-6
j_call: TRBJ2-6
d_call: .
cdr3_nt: TGTGCCAGCAGTTACTCGCACACACCAGGGGCCAACGTCCTGACTTTC
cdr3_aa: CASSYSHTPGANVLTF

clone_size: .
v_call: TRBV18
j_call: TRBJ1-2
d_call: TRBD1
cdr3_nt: TGTGCCAGCTCCCCTAGGACAGGAGCCTATGGCTACACCTTC
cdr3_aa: CASSPRTGAYGYTF

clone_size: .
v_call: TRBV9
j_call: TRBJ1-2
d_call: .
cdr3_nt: TGTGCCAGCAGCGTAGTCGGGTGGTATGGCTACACCTTC
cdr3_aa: CASSVVGWYGYTF

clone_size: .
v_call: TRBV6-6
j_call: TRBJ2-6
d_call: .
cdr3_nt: TGTGCCAGCTTACAGGGACGCGTCTCTGGGGCCAACGTCCTGACTTTC
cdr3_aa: CASLQGRVSGANVLTF

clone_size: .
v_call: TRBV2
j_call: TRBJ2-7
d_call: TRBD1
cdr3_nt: TGTGCCAGCAGTGATGGGGACAGCTACTACGAGCAGTACTTC
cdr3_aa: CASSDGDSYYEQYF

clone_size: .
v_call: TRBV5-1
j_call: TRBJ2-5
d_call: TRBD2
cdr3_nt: TGCGCCAGCACCTATGGACTAGGAAAGACCCAGTACTTC
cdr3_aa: CASTYGLGKTQYF

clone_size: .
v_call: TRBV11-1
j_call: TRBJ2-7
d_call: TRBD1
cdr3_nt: TGTGCCAGCAGCTCCCGGGACAGGGGGTACGAGCAGTACTTC
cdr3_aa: CASSSRDRGYEQYF

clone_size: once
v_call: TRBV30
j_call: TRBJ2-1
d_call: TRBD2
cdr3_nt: TGTGCCTGGGGAGGGACTAGCGGGAGTATATATGAGCAGTTCTTC
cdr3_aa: CAWGGTSGSIYEQFF

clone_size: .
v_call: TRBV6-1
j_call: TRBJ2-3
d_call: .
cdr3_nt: TGTGCCAGCAGTGTTTCTAGCGTTCCTAGCACAGATACGCAGTATTTT
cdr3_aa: CASSVSSVPSTDTQYF

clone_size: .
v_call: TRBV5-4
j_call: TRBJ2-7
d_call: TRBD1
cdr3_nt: TGTGCCAGCAGCCGGGGGACAGGGAAAAACTACGAGCAGTACTTC
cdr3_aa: CASSRGTGKNYEQYF

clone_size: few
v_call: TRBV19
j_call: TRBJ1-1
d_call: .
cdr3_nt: TGTGCCAGTAGTAGGGACGGGAGGGCGACTGAAGCTTTCTTT
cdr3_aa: CASSRDGRATEAFF

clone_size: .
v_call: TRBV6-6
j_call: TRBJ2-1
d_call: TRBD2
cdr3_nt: TGTGCCAGCAGTTACTCGGGTAGCGGGGGCTACAATGAGCAGTTCTTC
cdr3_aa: CASSYSGSGGYNEQFF

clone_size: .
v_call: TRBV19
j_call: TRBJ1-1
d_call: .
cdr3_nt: TGTGCCAGTAGTTCGAGGGGGGGGTCGAGCAGAACTGAAGCTTTCTTT
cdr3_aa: CASSSRGGSSRTEAFF

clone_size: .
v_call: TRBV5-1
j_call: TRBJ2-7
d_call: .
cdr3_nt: TGCGCCAGCAGCTGGGGCTCGAGCGAGCAGTACTTC
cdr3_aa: CASSWGSSEQYF

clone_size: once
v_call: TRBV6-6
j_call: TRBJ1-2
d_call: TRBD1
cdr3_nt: TGTGCCAGCAGGAAAAACAGGGGCGACTATGGCTACACCTTC
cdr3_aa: CASRKNRGDYGYTF